This is a list of T cell receptor beta chains from one sample in a study of T cell responses to AZD1222 COVID-19 vaccine. Produced via immunoSEQ multiplex PCR; TCRdb's table is partial and in-frame only. The data contain some 120,000 clones, 65% to 90% of them seen just once; the ten biggest clones take up roughly a quarter. The starting material was peripheral blood, obtained 28 days after the second AZD1222 dose. These TCRs come from an adult who received the AZD1222 COVID-19 vaccine. Each CDR3 is given with its conserved first and last residue. The D gene is left open where the match is weak.

>TRBV28|-
CASRSERYGYTF
>TRBV7-2|-
CASSSQQGSYGYTF
>TRBV19|-
CASSTPGELFF
>TRBV5-4|-
CASSRPAAQETQYF
>TRBV28|-
CASSSPGPGNQPQHF
>TRBV28|-
CASSFSNEQFF
>TRBV24-1|TRBD1
CATSGANRGQNYGYTF
>TRBV28|TRBD1
CASSSQGARTEAFF
>TRBV5-4|-
CASSFRGPGEQYF
>TRBV2|-
CASSAYRVGNSPLHF
>TRBV7-9|-
CASRSGAIGPQHF
>TRBV19|-
CASSMPAGATEAFF
>TRBV19|TRBD1
CASRTSGTGDHEQYF
>TRBV6-5|-
CASSYSYGSYNSPLHF
>TRBV29-1|TRBD2
CSVVRLAGGPTSYNEQFF
>TRBV5-1|-
CASDKSNTGELFF
>TRBV18|-
CASSPQVNAVILGEAFF
>TRBV6-2/TRBV6-3|-
CASSPLLNLRGQPQHF
>TRBV19|-
CASSIPHSNTEAFF
>TRBV18|TRBD1
CASSPPGQGYEQYF
>TRBV2|-
CASSEEQGDSPLHF
>TRBV9|-
CASSVRKTGVPFTGELFF
>TRBV2|TRBD1
CASSGYPGTDYTGELFF
>TRBV13|-
CASSFLQGGYGYTF
>TRBV15|-
CATSRDRGRGNTIYF
>TRBV21-1|-
CASSHRKEGQGTTYEQYF
>TRBV3-1/TRBV3-2|-
CASSQEHEQFF
>TRBV7-8|-
CASSQASQPQHF
>TRBV7-2|-
CASSFSSRVGDEQFF
>TRBV29-1|-
CSGGGGGSGYTF
>TRBV7-2|-
CASSAPVGTGELFF
>TRBV4-1|-
CASSPFTGTYEQYF
>TRBV9|TRBD1
CASSVTLDRTGDYGYTF
>TRBV7-8|TRBD1
CASSSTGIYLPALHF
>TRBV6-2/TRBV6-3|-
CASSYSGGLQAFF
>TRBV18|TRBD2
CASSKTSGVYNEQFF
>TRBV7-2|TRBD1
CASSLGDRPSYEQYF
>TRBV6-6|-
CASSSTGSYEQYF
>TRBV5-5|-
CASSLVAVNEQFF
>TRBV29-1|TRBD1
CSVGRGNRGNYEQYF
>TRBV3-1/TRBV3-2|TRBD2
CASSRLSGGAQNEQFF